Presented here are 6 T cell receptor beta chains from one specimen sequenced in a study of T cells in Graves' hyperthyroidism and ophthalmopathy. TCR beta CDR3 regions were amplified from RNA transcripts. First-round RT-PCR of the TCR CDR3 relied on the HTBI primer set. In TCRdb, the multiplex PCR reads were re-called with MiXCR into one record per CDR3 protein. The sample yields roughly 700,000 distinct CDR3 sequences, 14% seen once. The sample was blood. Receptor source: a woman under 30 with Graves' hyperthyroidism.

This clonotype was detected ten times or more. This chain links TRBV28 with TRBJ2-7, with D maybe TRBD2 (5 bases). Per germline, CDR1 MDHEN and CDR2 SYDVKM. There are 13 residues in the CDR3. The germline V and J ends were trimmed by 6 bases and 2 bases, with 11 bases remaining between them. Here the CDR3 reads CASSPSLTYEQYF. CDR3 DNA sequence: TGTGCCAGCAGCCCTAGCCTGACCTACGAGCAGTACTTC.

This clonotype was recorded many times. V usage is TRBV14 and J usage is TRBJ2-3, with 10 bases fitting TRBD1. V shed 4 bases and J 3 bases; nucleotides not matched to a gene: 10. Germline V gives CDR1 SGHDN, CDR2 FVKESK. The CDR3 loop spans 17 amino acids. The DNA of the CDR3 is TGTGCCAGCAGCCGACTACAGGGGGACAGGGGAACAGATACGCAGTATTTT. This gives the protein CASSRLQGDRGTDTQYF.

CDR3 amino acids: CATRGRTGRYEQYF. In nucleotides, the CDR3 is TGTGCCACCAGAGGAAGGACAGGGCGCTACGAGCAGTACTTC. V usage is TRBV19 and J usage is TRBJ2-7, with 8 bases aligning to TRBD1. The CDR3 length is 14 residues. Germline V gene lookup returns CDR1 LNHDA and CDR2 SQIVND (reference sequence). V gave up 10 bases and J gave up 3 bases; unmatched junction bases: 11.

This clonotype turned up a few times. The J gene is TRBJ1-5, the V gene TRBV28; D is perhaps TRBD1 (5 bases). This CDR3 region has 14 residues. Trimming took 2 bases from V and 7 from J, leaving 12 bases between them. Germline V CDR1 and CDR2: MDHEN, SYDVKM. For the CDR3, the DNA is TGTGCCAGCAGTTTACTGAGTCGGGGCCAGCCCCAGCATTTT. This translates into CASSLLSRGQPQHF.

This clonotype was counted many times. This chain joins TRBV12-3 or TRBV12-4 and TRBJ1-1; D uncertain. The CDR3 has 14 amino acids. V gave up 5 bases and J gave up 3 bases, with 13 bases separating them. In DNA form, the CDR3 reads TGTGCCAGCAGTCCGACCGGGATGGACACTGAAGCTTTCTTT. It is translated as CASSPTGMDTEAFF.

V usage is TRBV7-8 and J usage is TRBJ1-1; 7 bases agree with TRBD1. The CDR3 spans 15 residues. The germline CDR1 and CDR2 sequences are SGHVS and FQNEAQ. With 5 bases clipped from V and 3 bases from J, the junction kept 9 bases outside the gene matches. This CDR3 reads CASSISDRIYTEAFF. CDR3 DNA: TGTGCCAGCAGCATCTCGGACAGGATTTACACTGAAGCTTTCTTT.